One and the same sample provided the 5 T cell receptor beta chains below, sequenced in a study of blood T cell repertoires in COVID-19. This table comes from immunoSEQ multiplex PCR, and its TCRdb copy is limited to in-frame clones, with some not included. The table shows over 150,000 clones, with around nine tenths occurring only once. The specimen was peripheral blood. These receptors were taken from a man aged 25-45 years with acute or convalescent COVID-19.

This clone was picked up one time. The V and J genes are TRBV11-2 and TRBJ2-1, with D uncertain. Trimming took 5 bases from V and 7 from J, leaving 6 bases between them. The germline V gene has CDR1 SGHAT and CDR2 FQNNGV. CDR3 size: 11 residues. In DNA, the CDR3 is TGTGCCAGCAGCCCCCGGAATGAGCAGTTCTTC. This translates into CASSPRNEQFF.

In DNA form, the CDR3 reads TGTGCCTCCGACCAGCGCGCCGGTTTCGGTGAGCAGTTCTTC. Amino acids: CASDQRAGFGEQFF. The chain uses TRBV28 and TRBJ2-1, with unresolved D. Germline V lookup: CDR1 MDHEN, CDR2 SYDVKM. V was shortened by 11 bases and J by 9 bases, with 23 bases between the two germline ends. The CDR3 covers 14 residues.

The chain joins TRBV6-5 to TRBJ2-5; TRBD1 is a possible D gene (6 bases). V lost 2 bases and J 5 bases, leaving 12 bases between the germline ends. This CDR3 spans 14 amino acids. Germline V gene data show CDR1 as MNHEY and CDR2 as SVGAGI. For the CDR3, the DNA is TGTGCCAGCAGTTACACACAGGGTAGGGAGACCCAGTACTTC. Protein: CASSYTQGRETQYF.

V usage is TRBV5-5 and J usage is TRBJ2-2; TRBD1 is a possible D gene (6 bases). CDR3 length equals 16 residues. Germline V gene sequence: CDR1 SGHKS, CDR2 YYEKEE (reference sequence). V was trimmed by 0 bases and J by 2 bases, leaving 11 bases between them. The CDR3 protein is CASSLVLGANTGELFF. For the CDR3, the DNA is TGTGCCAGCAGCTTGGTTTTGGGGGCCAACACCGGGGAGCTGTTTTTT.

The gene calls are TRBV6-4 and TRBJ2-5; TRBD2 might be the D (6 bases). This CDR3 spans 17 amino acids. Trimming took off 2 bases at V and 5 bases at J, with 21 bases between the two ends. Germline V gene data show CDR1 as MRHNA and CDR2 as SNTAGT. CDR3 DNA sequence: TGTGCCAGCAGTGACGGATGGGAGGCGGGATTATGGGAGACCCAGTACTTC. Protein: CASSDGWEAGLWETQYF.